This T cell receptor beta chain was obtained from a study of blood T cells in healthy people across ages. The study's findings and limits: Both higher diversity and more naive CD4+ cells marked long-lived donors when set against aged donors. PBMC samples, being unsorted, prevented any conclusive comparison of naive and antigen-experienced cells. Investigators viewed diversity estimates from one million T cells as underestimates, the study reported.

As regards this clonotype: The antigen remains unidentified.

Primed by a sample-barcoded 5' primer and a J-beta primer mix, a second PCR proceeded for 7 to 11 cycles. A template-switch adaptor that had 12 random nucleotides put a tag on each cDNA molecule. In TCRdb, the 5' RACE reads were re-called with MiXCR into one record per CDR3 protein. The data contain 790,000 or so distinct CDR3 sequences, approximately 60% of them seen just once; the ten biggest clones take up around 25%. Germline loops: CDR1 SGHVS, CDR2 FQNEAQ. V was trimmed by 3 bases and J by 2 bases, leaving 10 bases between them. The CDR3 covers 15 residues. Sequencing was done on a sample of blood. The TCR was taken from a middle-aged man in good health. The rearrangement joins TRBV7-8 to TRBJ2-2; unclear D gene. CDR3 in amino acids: CASSFTHGNTGELFF. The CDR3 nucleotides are TGTGCCAGCAGCTTCACACACGGAAACACCGGGGAGCTGTTTTTT.